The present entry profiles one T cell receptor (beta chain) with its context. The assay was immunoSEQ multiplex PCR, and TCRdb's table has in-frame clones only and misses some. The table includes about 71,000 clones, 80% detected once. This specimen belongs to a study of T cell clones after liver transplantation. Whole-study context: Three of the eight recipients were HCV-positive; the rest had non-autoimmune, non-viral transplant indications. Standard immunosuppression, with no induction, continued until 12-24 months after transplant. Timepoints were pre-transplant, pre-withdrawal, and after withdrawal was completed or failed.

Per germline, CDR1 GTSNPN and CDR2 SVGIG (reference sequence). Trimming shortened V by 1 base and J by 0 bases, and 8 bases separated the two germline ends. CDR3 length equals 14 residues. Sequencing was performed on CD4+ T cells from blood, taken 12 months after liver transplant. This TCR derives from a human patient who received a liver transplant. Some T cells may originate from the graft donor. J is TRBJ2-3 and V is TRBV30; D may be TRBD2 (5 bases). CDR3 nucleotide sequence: TGTGCCTGGAGTGGCGGGTATAGCACAGATACGCAGTATTTT. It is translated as CAWSGGYSTDTQYF.